Each of the 10 T cell receptor beta chains below was sequenced from the same sample in a study of blood T cell repertoires in COVID-19. Profiled with immunoSEQ multiplex PCR; TCRdb holds only in-frame clones, not every one. The sample yields around 150,000 clones, approximately 82% seen once. The sequencing sample was made of peripheral blood. These receptors were obtained from a woman of 80 years or more with acute or convalescent COVID-19.

The J gene is TRBJ2-1, the V gene TRBV9; 11 nucleotides align to TRBD2. Germline lookup yields CDR1 SGDLS and CDR2 YYNGEE. Trimming took 3 bases from V and 12 from J; bases not matched to a gene: 8. This CDR3 is built from 14 residues. The CDR3 loop reads CASSGLAGSSAQFF. The CDR3 DNA sequence: TGTGCCAGCAGCGGACTAGCGGGGTCGTCAGCGCAGTTCTTC. The full variable domain, in which reference TRBV9 and TRBJ2-1 provide the parts outside the CDR3, is DSGVTQTPKHLITATGQRVTLRCSPRSGDLSVYWYQQSLDQGLQFLIQYYNGEERAKGNILERFSAQQFPDLHSELNLSSLELGDSALYFCASSGLAGSSAQFFGPGTRLTVL.

V and J are TRBV19 and TRBJ2-2; TRBD2 is a possible D gene (6 bases). Trimming stripped 11 bases from V and 7 bases from J, with 11 bases between. CDR1 is LNHDA and CDR2 is SQIVND in the germline V gene (reference sequence). The CDR3 covers 11 residues. The CDR3 DNA reads as TGTGCCGGAGAGGAGGGCGGGGAGCTGTTTTTT. Translating it yields CAGEEGGELFF.

The chain combines TRBV2 with TRBJ2-3, with a possible D match to TRBD2 (6 bases). Trimming shortened V by 6 bases and J by 3 bases, and 19 bases separated the two germline ends. The length of the CDR3 is 16 residues. Germline CDR1 and CDR2: SNHLY and FYNNEI. CDR3 amino acids: CASSWGELLGTDTQYF. CDR3 bases: TGTGCCAGCAGCTGGGGGGAGTTGTTGGGAACAGATACGCAGTATTTT.

The chain carries TRBV10-2 and TRBJ2-7, with a weak D call TRBD2 (6 bases). V shed 1 base and J shed 4 bases, with 14 bases lying between them. CDR1 is WSHSY, CDR2 SAAADI, per germline. The CDR3 spans 15 residues. The CDR3 spells CASSEFWGAGYEQYF. DNA of the CDR3: TGCGCCAGCAGTGAGTTTTGGGGTGCGGGGTACGAGCAGTACTTC.

This chain joins TRBV10-3 and TRBJ1-2; the D is unclear. Trimming took 3 bases from V and 3 from J, leaving 14 bases between them. Germline CDR1 and CDR2: ENHRY and SYGVKD. This CDR3 is built from 15 residues. Here the CDR3 reads CAISEMYGIHYGYTF. The CDR3 DNA sequence: TGTGCCATCAGTGAAATGTACGGGATTCACTATGGCTACACCTTC.

This clone has a handful of counts. The rearrangement uses TRBV30 and TRBJ2-4; D perhaps matches TRBD1 (5 bases). This CDR3 spans 13 amino acids. Deletions cut 2 bases from V and 4 bases from J, with 9 bases between. CDR1 GTSNPN and CDR2 SVGIG come from the germline V gene (reference sequence). For the CDR3, the DNA is TGTGCCTGGAGTCCGGCAGGGAAAAACATTCAGTACTTC. The encoded protein is CAWSPAGKNIQYF.

This chain links TRBV5-1 with TRBJ2-2; TRBD2 matches at 7 bases. The germline gives CDR1 SGHRS, CDR2 YFSETQ. The length of the CDR3 is 17 residues. J was trimmed by 6 bases and V by 6 bases; bases with no gene match: 17. CDR3 loop: CASTRLAGPAGAGELFF. The CDR3 DNA reads as TGCGCCAGCACACGCCTGGCGGGACCCGCGGGGGCCGGGGAGCTGTTTTTT.

Note on this clone: This sample includes further DNA sequences coding for the same CDR3. The chain joins TRBV5-1 to TRBJ1-1; TRBD1 matches 8 bases. Germline CDR1 is SGHRS and CDR2 is YFSETQ. The V and J ends lost 3 bases and 1 base, in that order; junction bases with no gene match: 2. The CDR3 covers 14 residues. CDR3 protein: CASSSGQGNTEAFF. In DNA form, the CDR3 reads TGCGCCAGCAGCTCAGGACAGGGGAACACTGAAGCTTTCTTT.

This sequence joins TRBV7-8 and TRBJ2-7; 10 bases agree with TRBD1. J gave up 2 bases and V 5 bases, and 6 bases lay outside the gene matches. CDR3 size: 15 residues. CDR1 and CDR2 from the germline V gene are SGHVS and FQNEAQ. The CDR3 nucleotides read TGTGCCAGCAGCCTCGGACAGGGGGGTCCCTACGAGCAGTACTTC. Residues: CASSLGQGGPYEQYF.

This clone was recorded a few times. The genes are TRBV15 and TRBJ1-4; D gene uncertain. CDR3 length equals 16 residues. Deletions cut 0 bases from V and 3 bases from J, with 11 bases between. Per germline, CDR1 LNHNV and CDR2 YYDKDF (reference sequence). In nucleotides, the CDR3 is TGTGCCACCAGCAGAGATGGGAGGGCCCCTAATGAAAAACTGTTTTTT. Its translation is CATSRDGRAPNEKLFF.